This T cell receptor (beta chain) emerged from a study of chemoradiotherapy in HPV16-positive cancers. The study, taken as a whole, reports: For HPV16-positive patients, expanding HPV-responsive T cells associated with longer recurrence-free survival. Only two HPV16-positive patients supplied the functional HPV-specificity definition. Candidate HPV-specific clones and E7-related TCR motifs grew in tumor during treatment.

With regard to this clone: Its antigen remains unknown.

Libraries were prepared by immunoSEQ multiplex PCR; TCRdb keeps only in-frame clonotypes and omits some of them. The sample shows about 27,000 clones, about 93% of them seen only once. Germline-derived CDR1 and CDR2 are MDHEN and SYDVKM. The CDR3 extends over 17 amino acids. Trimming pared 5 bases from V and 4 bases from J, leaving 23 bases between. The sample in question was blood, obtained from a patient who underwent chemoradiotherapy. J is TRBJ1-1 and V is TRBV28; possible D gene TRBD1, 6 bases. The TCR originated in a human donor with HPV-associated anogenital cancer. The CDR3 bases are TGTGCCAGCAGTCCAGACCGTTGGGGCAGGGGAACCACTGAAGCTTTCTTT. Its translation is CASSPDRWGRGTTEAFF.